These 22 T cell receptor beta chains share one sample of origin, sequenced in a study of T cell responses to AZD1222 COVID-19 vaccine. TCRdb keeps only in-frame clones here, not all; method: immunoSEQ multiplex PCR. In the table there are about 56,000 clones, 80% to 90% of which are singletons. The source was peripheral blood, collected on day 0 of AZD1222 vaccination. The receptors here all came from an adult in good health.

The rearrangement uses TRBV5-5 and TRBJ2-7; D is perhaps TRBD1 (7 bases). In germline, CDR1 is SGHKS, CDR2 YYEKEE (reference sequence). Trimming removed 2 bases from V and 2 bases from J, with 11 bases in between. The CDR3 has 14 amino acids. CDR3 sequence: CASSFSGQAYEQYF. DNA of the CDR3: TGTGCCAGCAGCTTTAGCGGACAGGCCTACGAGCAGTACTTC.

V usage is TRBV3-1 (or the pseudogene TRBV3-2) and J usage is TRBJ1-1; no clear D. V gave up 5 bases and J gave up 0 bases, with 4 bases separating them. CDR1 is LGHDT and CDR2 is YNNKEL in the germline V gene (reference sequence). The length of the CDR3 is 12 residues. The CDR3 sequence is CASSAMNTEAFF. CDR3 sequence (DNA): TGTGCCAGCAGCGCCATGAACACTGAAGCTTTCTTT.

The chain couples TRBV12-3 or TRBV12-4 to TRBJ2-3, with unresolved D. The CDR3 extends over 13 amino acids. V lost 4 bases to trimming and J lost 6 bases, with 11 bases between them. The CDR3 nucleotides read TGTGCCAGCAGTTACAGAACAGCCGATACGCAGTATTTT. It codes for CASSYRTADTQYF.

The CDR3 DNA follows: TGCAGCGTCTACCAAGACAGTAGCACAGATACGCAGTATTTT. Translated: CSVYQDSSTDTQYF. The V gene is TRBV29-1, the J gene TRBJ2-3, with a tentative D call TRBD1 (5 bases). The ends were cut back, 6 bases at V and 0 bases at J, with 13 bases in the middle. This CDR3 has 14 residues. The germline CDR1 and CDR2 sequences are SQVTM and ANQGSEA.

This chain uses TRBV18 with TRBJ2-3; D unclear. The germline V gene has CDR1 KGHSH and CDR2 LQKENI. Deletions cut 3 bases from V and 4 bases from J, with 5 bases between. The CDR3 runs to 12 residues. The CDR3 region has the DNA TGTGCCAGCTCACCTTCCCCAGATACGCAGTATTTT. It is translated as CASSPSPDTQYF.

The chain is built from TRBV3-1 (or the pseudogene TRBV3-2) and TRBJ2-1, with D unresolved. CDR3 length: 15 amino acids. Trimming cost V 2 bases and J 6 bases, with 14 bases left between them. From germline, CDR1 is LGHDT and CDR2 YNNKEL (reference sequence). The CDR3 is CASSQNGVSFNEQFF. In DNA, the CDR3 is TGTGCCAGCAGCCAAAATGGGGTTAGCTTCAATGAGCAGTTCTTC.

V usage is TRBV24-1 and J usage is TRBJ1-1; D possibly corresponds to TRBD1 (5 bases). V was pared by 7 bases and J by 3 bases, with 14 bases between. CDR1 is KGHDR, CDR2 SFDVKD, per germline. The CDR3 contains 14 residues. The CDR3 reads CATRADGAYTEAFF. The CDR3 DNA sequence: TGTGCCACCAGGGCGGATGGGGCATACACTGAAGCTTTCTTT.

This clone was observed a single time. The rearrangement uses TRBV25-1 and TRBJ1-2, with 10 bases matching TRBD1. J gave up 7 bases and V 2 bases, and 1 base lay outside the gene matches. Germline V gives CDR1 MGHDK, CDR2 SYGVNS. The CDR3 loop spans 13 amino acids. CDR3 nucleotides: TGTGCCAGCAGTGAAAGGACAGGGGGTGGCTACACCTTC. This translates into CASSERTGGGYTF.

The chain joins TRBV7-4 to TRBJ2-2; weak D call: TRBD1 (7 bases). Germline V CDR1 and CDR2: SGHVT, SQSDAQ. V shed 5 bases and J shed 4 bases, with 20 bases lying between them. This CDR3 contains 17 residues. The CDR3 loop reads CASSPGGTVCGTGELFF. The DNA of the CDR3 is TGTGCCAGCAGCCCCGGAGGGACAGTATGCGGCACCGGGGAGCTGTTTTTT.

The DNA for the CDR3 is TGTGCCACCAGCACCACGGCGAGTACGGGCGCTGAAGCTTTCTTT. As protein: CATSTTASTGAEAFF. V gene TRBV15 combines with J gene TRBJ1-1, with no clear D. Trimming shortened V by 4 bases and J by 6 bases, and 18 bases separated the two germline ends. This CDR3 has 15 amino acids. Germline assignment: CDR1 LNHNV and CDR2 YYDKDF (reference sequence). The full variable domain, with the rest looked up from reference TRBV15 and TRBJ1-1, is DAMVIQNPRYQVTQFGKPVTLSCSQTLNHNVMYWYQQKSSQAPKLLFHYYDKDFNNEADTPDNFQSRRPNTSFCFLDIRSPGLGDTAMYLCATSTTASTGAEAFFGQGTRLTVV.

The chain is built from TRBV19 and TRBJ1-5; possibly TRBD1 for D (5 bases). This CDR3 has 14 amino acids. The V and J ends lost 6 bases and 3 bases respectively, with 12 bases between them. Germline CDR1 LNHDA, CDR2 SQIVND (reference sequence). CDR3 DNA: TGTGCCAGTAGGAGACGGGACCCCAATCAGCCCCAGCATTTT. Translating it yields CASRRRDPNQPQHF.

This chain joins TRBV24-1 and TRBJ2-3; TRBD2 is a possible D gene (7 bases). V shed 4 bases and J shed 6 bases, with 16 bases lying between them. The CDR3 totals 15 residues. Germline values: CDR1 KGHDR, CDR2 SFDVKD. As DNA, the CDR3 is TGTGCCACCAGTGAAGGGGGGGGTTCATCGGATACGCAGTATTTT. This translates into CATSEGGGSSDTQYF.

This rearrangement joins TRBV7-8 to TRBJ2-3, with D uncertain. The ends were cut back, 4 bases at V and 0 bases at J, with 8 bases in the middle. Per germline, CDR1 SGHVS and CDR2 FQNEAQ. The CDR3 length is 14 residues. In DNA form, the CDR3 reads TGTGCCAGCAGCTCAGTGTCCAGCACAGATACGCAGTATTTT. This codes for CASSSVSSTDTQYF. The whole variable domain, remainder taken from reference TRBV7-8 and TRBJ2-3, is GAGVSQSPRYKVAKRGQDVALRCDPISGHVSLFWYQQALGQGPEFLTYFQNEAQLDKSGLPSDRFFAERPEGSVSTLKIQRTQQEDSAVYLCASSSVSSTDTQYFGPGTRLTVL.

This chain connects TRBV6-5 to TRBJ2-5; maybe TRBD1 (6 bases). This CDR3 has 15 residues. The germline V gene encodes CDR1 MNHEY and CDR2 SVGAGI. The germline V and J ends were trimmed by 0 bases and 3 bases, with 11 bases remaining between them. The CDR3 region is CASSYSTTGKETQYF. DNA for the CDR3: TGTGCCAGCAGTTACTCGACAACAGGGAAAGAGACCCAGTACTTC.

The V and J genes are TRBV7-8 and TRBJ1-2; TRBD1 might be the D (6 bases). Germline V lookup: CDR1 SGHVS, CDR2 FQNEAQ. The CDR3 runs to 13 residues. V shed 3 bases and J shed 8 bases, with 13 bases lying between them. The CDR3 loop is CASSFRDTEGYTF. The CDR3 coding sequence is TGTGCCAGCAGCTTCCGGGACACTGAAGGCTACACCTTC.

V gene TRBV30 combines with J gene TRBJ2-7, with TRBD1 identical over 10 bases. The V gene's germline CDR1 is GTSNPN and CDR2 SVGIG (reference sequence). V lost 2 bases, J lost 4 bases, and 2 bases stayed unmatched. The CDR3 is 13 residues long. CDR3 DNA sequence: TGTGCCTGGAGTCTGGACAGGGGGTACGAGCAGTACTTC. This translates into CAWSLDRGYEQYF.

The rearrangement joins TRBV28 to TRBJ1-3; D unresolved. V was cut by 2 bases and J by 9 bases, with 8 bases left in between. There are 12 residues in the CDR3. Germline CDR1 is MDHEN and CDR2 is SYDVKM. The CDR3 spells CASSLRDGTIYF. CDR3 nucleotides: TGTGCCAGCAGTTTACGAGATGGCACCATATATTTT.

The chain links TRBV19 to TRBJ1-4; the match to TRBD1 covers 7 bases. The ends lost 9 bases at V and 1 base at J; junction bases unmatched: 11. Germline lookup yields CDR1 LNHDA and CDR2 SQIVND (reference sequence). This CDR3 is 16 amino acids long. The CDR3: CASRQGGFVTNEKLFF. CDR3 nucleotides: TGTGCCAGCCGACAGGGCGGTTTTGTAACTAATGAAAAACTGTTTTTT.

CDR3 bases: TGTGCCAGCAGTGTGACACAAAATAGCAATCAGCCCCAGCATTTT. This codes for CASSVTQNSNQPQHF. The genes are TRBV2 and TRBJ1-5; D is unresolved. Trimming left V 4 bases short and J 0 bases short, with 10 bases between. Germline assignment: CDR1 SNHLY and CDR2 FYNNEI. The CDR3 consists of 15 residues.

The chain couples TRBV30 to TRBJ1-5; D perhaps matches TRBD1 (5 bases). Trimming left V 0 bases short and J 4 bases short, with 16 bases between. CDR1 is GTSNPN and CDR2 is SVGIG in the germline V gene (reference sequence). The CDR3 has 16 amino acids. Written as DNA, the CDR3 is TGTGCCTGGAGTGTTTTTGGGAGACAGAGTAATCAGCCCCAGCATTTT. This sequence encodes CAWSVFGRQSNQPQHF.

The chain has TRBV7-9 and TRBJ2-3, with D uncertain. The length of the CDR3 is 11 residues. Trimming removed 8 bases at V and 2 bases at J, with 5 bases between. Germline lookup yields CDR1 SEHNR and CDR2 FQNEAQ (reference sequence). CDR3 bases: TGTGCCAGCGGCGACACAGATACGCAGTATTTT. Protein product: CASGDTDTQYF.

The J gene is TRBJ2-1, the V gene TRBV19; D may correspond to TRBD1 or TRBD2 (6 bases each). The CDR3 extends over 14 amino acids. V gave up 7 bases and J gave up 1 base, with 11 bases separating them. Per the germline V gene, CDR1 is LNHDA and CDR2 is SQIVND (reference sequence). The CDR3 DNA sequence: TGTGCCAGTAAGGGGGGCCTATCCTACAATGAGCAGTTCTTC. It specifies CASKGGLSYNEQFF.